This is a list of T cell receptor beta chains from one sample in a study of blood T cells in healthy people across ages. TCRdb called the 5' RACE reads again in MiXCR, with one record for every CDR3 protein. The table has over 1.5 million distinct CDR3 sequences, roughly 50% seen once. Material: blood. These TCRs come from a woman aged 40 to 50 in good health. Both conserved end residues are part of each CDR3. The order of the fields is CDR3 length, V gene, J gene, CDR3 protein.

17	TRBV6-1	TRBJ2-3	CASSPQSGGLSTDTQYF
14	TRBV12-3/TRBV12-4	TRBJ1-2	CASTRRDRTYGYTF
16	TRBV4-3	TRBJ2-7	CANSQVGPGNSYEQYF
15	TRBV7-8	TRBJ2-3	CASSLLQGEGTTQYF
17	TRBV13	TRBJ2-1	CASSHRSSGDFYSEQFF
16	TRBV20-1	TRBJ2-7	CSARGQPGQGAFEQYF
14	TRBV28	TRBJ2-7	CASRTGGASDEQYF
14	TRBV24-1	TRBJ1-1	CATSDPTAPDGAFF
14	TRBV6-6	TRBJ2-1	CASSYFVTGYEQFF
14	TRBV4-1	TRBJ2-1	CASSHRQGYNEQFF
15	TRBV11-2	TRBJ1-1	CASSFWTGLNTEAFF
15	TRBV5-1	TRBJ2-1	CASSLAATSDNGQFF
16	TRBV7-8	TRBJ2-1	CASSLRGLGAGNEQFF
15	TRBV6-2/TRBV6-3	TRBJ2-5	CASSYSSFTQETQYF
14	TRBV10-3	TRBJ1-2	CAIRSSTANYGYTF
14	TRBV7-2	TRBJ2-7	CASSPREGTYEQYF
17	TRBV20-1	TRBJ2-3	CSARVLRTSGGTDTQYF
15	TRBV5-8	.	CASSFRQTLYYEQYF
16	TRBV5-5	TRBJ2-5	CASSLGAGAGQETQYF
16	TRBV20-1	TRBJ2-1	CSAPGPRTSHRNEQFF
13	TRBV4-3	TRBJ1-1	CASSQGRNTEAFF
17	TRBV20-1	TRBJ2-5	CSASNRLAGRYQETQYF
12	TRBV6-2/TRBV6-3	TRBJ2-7	CASSYPRDEQYF
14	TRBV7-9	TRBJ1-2	CASSLGWDSYGYTF
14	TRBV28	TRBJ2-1	CASSRLADYNEQFF
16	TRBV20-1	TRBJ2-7	CSALGRTSGGSYEQYF
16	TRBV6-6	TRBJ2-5	CASSYGGRRSQETQYF
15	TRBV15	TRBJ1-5	CAASREQGSNQPQHF
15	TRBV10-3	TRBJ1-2	CAISAEARDYYGYTF
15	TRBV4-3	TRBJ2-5	CASSQAAGVQETQYF
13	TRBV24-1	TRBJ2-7	CATSDPGLAEQYF
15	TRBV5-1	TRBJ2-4	CASSLATGGQNIQYF
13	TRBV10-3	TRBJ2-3	CAISELGTDTQYF
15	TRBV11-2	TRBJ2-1	CASSFQGGGYNEQFF
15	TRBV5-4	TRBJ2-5	CASSLRFGRPETQYF
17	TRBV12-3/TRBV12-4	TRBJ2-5	CASRPIPRRRPGDEQYF
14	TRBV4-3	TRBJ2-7	CASSQEPEPYEQYF
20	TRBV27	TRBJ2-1	CASSFQSRDRGDETFNEQFF
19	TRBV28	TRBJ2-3	CASSLSTGGPTYSTDTQYF
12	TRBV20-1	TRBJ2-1	CSAPTSRNEQFF
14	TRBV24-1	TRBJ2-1	CATSDRRLAGEQFF
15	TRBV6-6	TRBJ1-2	CASSYSRDANYGYTF
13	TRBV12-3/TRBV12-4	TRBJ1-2	CASNLQGRYGYTF
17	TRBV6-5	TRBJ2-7	CASSYSSSGVSSYEQYF
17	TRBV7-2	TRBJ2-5	CASSLRRTSHFQETQYF
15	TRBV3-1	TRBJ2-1	CASSQVTGSHNEQFF
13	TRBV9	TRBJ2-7	CASSVASGFEQYF
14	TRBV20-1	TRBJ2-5	CSASTGGPGETQYF
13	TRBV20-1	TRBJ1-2	CSAASPTRSGYTF
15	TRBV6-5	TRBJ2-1	CASRRWGASYNEQFF